This TCR beta chain appears in the sequencing data of a study of cytomegalovirus exposure and HLA in healthy donors. Study results and limitations: Testing in vitro showed a few CMV-associated chains specific for CMV antigens. It was only CMV serostatus that was available as immune exposure information. Evidence from a later analysis indicated that most CMV-associated TCR beta chains looked HLA-restricted.

60 Vbeta and 13 Jbeta primers were used in PCR. In the original workflow: A later analysis counted approximately 80 million unique TCR beta chains, roughly 11 million shared. TCRdb's table, derived via immunoSEQ multiplex PCR, lists solely in-frame clones and lacks some. The D gene and trimming were derived from the DNA, and the V and J assignments and clone size from that table. The data show some 98,000 clones, about 81% seen once. There are 15 residues in the CDR3. The germline V gene has CDR1 LGHNA and CDR2 YSLEER. Comments on this clone: Its specificity is unknown.

The chain combines TRBV4-3 with TRBJ2-5; maybe TRBD2 (5 bases). The end of the DNA is better explained by TRBJ2-7, so the J call may be wrong. The sequenced material came from PBMCs. The clonotype was recovered from a man in his forties in good health and CMV-seronegative. The CDR3 is CASSQDAGPSYEQYF. The CDR3 coding sequence is TGCGCCAGCAGCCAAGACGCGGGTCCGTCCTACGAGCAGTACTTC.